This TCR beta chain was captured by sequencing in a study of cytomegalovirus exposure and HLA in healthy donors (dated by TCRdb to the late 2010s). Some background on the complete study: According to an earlier analysis of 550 to 700 of the donors, roughly 180 million T cells yielded roughly 110 million unique TCR beta sequences and roughly 280 Gb of sequence data. An earlier analysis of 450 to 750 of the donors used high-throughput TCR beta sequencing to judge whether each TCR beta V gene segment behaved as functional or pseudogenic. In a later genetic analysis, genome-wide SNP genotypes for about three fifths of the roughly 670 donors were used, and that subset was treated as a discovery cohort. To predict cytomegalovirus infection status, the study combined high-throughput TCR immunosequencing, statistical association of individual TCRs with disease status, and machine learning. In a later analysis, previously published TCR beta repertoires from 600 to 850 donors were re-analyzed and high-resolution HLA genotyping was added so that TCR occurrence patterns could be studied. Because of strong linkage in the cohort, 5 or 6 DR-DQ haplotypes were treated as single units for association and clustering. Of the roughly 400 genotyped donors, about 80% fell in the genetic ancestry cluster associated with self-reported Caucasian donors. All discovery cohort repertoires had been generated using a single sequencing platform. An early release that covered fewer than 800 HLA-typed donors contained approximately 300 gigabases of sequencing data and tens of millions of unique TCR sequences. Among 300 to 450 genotyped donors of the cohort, an average of roughly 240,000 unique TCR beta nucleotide sequences were sequenced per donor, roughly 20% of them non-productive. The study aimed to test whether cataloging public T cell receptors could reveal signatures of past pathogen exposure. In addition to the first cohort of 650 to 800 subjects, a separate validation cohort of approximately 130 different subjects was used. The T cell repertoires of several hundred subjects were profiled by immunosequencing and related to cytomegalovirus serostatus. Typing coverage differed by locus: A, B, C, DRB1 and DQB1 were typed in roughly 620-630 donors, DQA1 in about 500, DPA1 in 600 to 610, and DPB1 in 450 to 490. The later analysis used no new phenotypic data to find candidate immune exposures, relying instead on TCR beta sequences and their occurrence across donors. Class I and class II HLA loci were covered by the typing at four-digit resolution. Donor age, sex, ethnicity and CMV serostatus were compiled alongside the repertoire data. Points the paper makes about the study in general: When HLA alleles, especially DR and DQ, strongly co-occurred, attributing TCR associations to individual alleles was difficult. A further reported finding was that TCR beta sequences accurately predicted the HLA-A and HLA-B alleles for most subjects in the first cohort. Because some donors lacked HLA typing at each locus, the association tests relied only on the typed subset. While some public TCRs were present in many individuals, most TCR sequences turned up only very rarely across donors. Approximately 18 rarely observed V segments, including chromosome 9 orphons, were excluded from the earlier analysis of just under 600 of the donors because counts were too low. This cohort had only TCR beta chains sequenced, and the lack of alpha or paired-chain data limited which features could be detected. In an earlier analysis of fewer than 750 of the donors, most TCR beta V segments were observed in productive rearrangements about 87% or about 30% of the time, broadly matching IMGT annotations. The authors suggested that the approach could potentially be generalized to other disease states and immunological phenotypes. CMV serostatus was the only immune exposure information available for the cohort. A few of the identified cytomegalovirus-associated TCR beta chains were confirmed in vitro to be specific for cytomegalovirus antigens. In a later analysis, HLA-associated TCR beta chains showed more clonal expansion and lower generation probabilities than non-associated chains that were equally common. A later analysis found that TCR association rates varied across HLA loci, with DRB1 alleles showing the most associated TCRs and HLA-C alleles the fewest. Correlated functional status among segregating V segments might reflect linkage disequilibrium, but an unknown experimental factor could not be ruled out. A later genetic analysis associated a missense DCLRE1C variant with V-gene and J-gene trimming of TCR beta chains, and an independent cohort replicated the association. In a later analysis, most CMV-associated TCR beta chains were found to appear HLA-restricted, with HLA associations seemingly driven largely by CMV exposure. Compared with the roughly 700-donor mean, donors in an Asian-associated ancestry cluster had fewer N-insertions in productive TCRs, according to a later genetic analysis. A later analysis reported that several top co-occurrence clusters appeared linked to parvovirus B19, influenza, CMV and Epstein-Barr virus. A group of highly shared sequence variants was considered likely to be a technical artifact of the sequencing pipeline. A total of roughly 160 TCR beta chains were listed by the study as associated with cytomegalovirus. Sequencing depth was assumed to be roughly uniform across donors in the presence/absence analyses, though that assumption may not hold. The classifier was reported to diagnose cytomegalovirus status with high specificity and sensitivity in both the original and validation cohorts. Specific HLA alleles were associated with roughly 17,000 TCR beta sequences at a false discovery rate of 0.05 in a later analysis.

Concerning this clone: It lacks a known antigen. The record has no base qualities; no much larger clone is one base away.

To prepare the library, the immunoSEQ multiplex PCR assay was applied. For the multiplex PCR, a mixture combining 60 forward primers for TCR Vbeta segments and 13 reverse primers for TCR Jbeta segments was used. Amplification of the CDR3 region of rearranged TCR beta genes was performed with a multiplex PCR assay on genomic DNA. The Illumina HiSeq System was used to sequence the amplified TCR beta libraries as 87-base-pair reads. Under the source paper's analysis protocol: A later analysis tallied roughly 80 million unique TCR beta chains across the 666 repertoires, and around 12 million of those chains were shared by two or more donors. Raw reads were error-corrected and collapsed into unique sequences by a nearest-neighbor algorithm in which closely related sequences were merged to remove PCR and sequencing errors. CDR3 sequences were aligned to IMGT reference sequences to assign V, D and J gene segments. Each retained sequence needed at least a six-nucleotide match to both a V gene segment and a J gene segment. Rearrangements were called productive when the CDR3 lacked stop codons and stayed in frame with V and J; all others were non-productive. Following IMGT convention, CDR3 was defined as the stretch from the second conserved V-encoded cysteine to the conserved J-encoded phenylalanine. The earlier analysis of some 600 of the donors excluded sequences that lacked an unambiguous match to a single V gene segment. An earlier analysis of 587 of the donors called V segments functional above 56.7% productive rearrangements and segregating when the between-donor standard deviation exceeded 5%. A statistical classification framework was developed to diagnose cytomegalovirus status using the catalog of TCR beta chain sequences. In a later analysis, TCR nucleotide sequences were compared against IMGT/GENE-DB human TR gene sequences so that V and J genes could be assigned. Using the TCRdist pipeline, a later analysis assigned CDR3 sequences along with most-parsimonious VDJ recombination scenarios. A later analysis defined each TCR beta chain by its CDR3 amino acid sequence plus V-gene family, and excluded reads lacking a unique V-gene family. In a later analysis, some 600 highly shared, low-generation-probability nucleotide sequences were removed to address suspected cross-contamination and a sequencing artifact. For each public chain, a later analysis derived a clonal expansion index from normalized ranks of inferred template counts within each repertoire. In a later analysis, generation probabilities were computed with a VDJ recombination model fitted to out-of-frame rearrangements, and the resulting probabilities were checked against IGoR. In a later analysis, hypergeometric tests were used to score TCR-TCR, TCR-HLA and TCR-CMV co-occurrence, with a repertoire-size bias correction applied to TCR pairs. To estimate false discovery rates, a later analysis permuted the HLA or CMV assignments 20 times. In a later analysis, co-occurring TCRs were grouped using DBSCAN, with TCRdist sequence similarity added in when clustering inside HLA-allele-positive subsets. Repertoires with fewer than 30,000 or more than 120,000 public chains were left out of co-occurrence clustering, as were a handful of repertoires with anomalous nucleotide sharing. The clones in this table, taken by TCRdb from immuneACCESS, are in-frame only. Not every clone is retained; where verified, under half of the shortfall comes from an unresolved V gene, and the cause of the rest is unknown. V and J calls and clone size are those listed in that table; D and trimming were worked out from the DNA. For this sample there are about 180,000 clones; almost 85% appear just once. 0.5% of the sample goes to the ten largest clones.

The cohort comprised 710 or so healthy bone marrow donors. At the time of sampling, every cohort member was nominally healthy, though immune exposures that went unrecorded were likely present. The donor tested CMV seronegative, placing the donor among the approximately 400 seronegative members of the cohort. A peripheral blood sample was provided by each donor, and peripheral blood mononuclear cells were used for TCR beta sequencing. The Qiagen DNeasy Blood Extraction Kit was used to extract genomic DNA from the blood cell samples. The receptor's source is a woman aged 50 to 60 in good health and CMV-seronegative. Sequenced: PBMCs.

The DNA is TGTGCCTATAAAGCGGGCAGCAATTCCTATAATTCACCCCTCCACTTT. It encodes CAYKAGSNSYNSPLHF. This chain joins TRBV30 to TRBJ1-6; the D gene assignment is ambiguous. CDR1 and CDR2 are drawn from the germline V gene (reference sequence): GTSNPN, SVGIG. Including the terminal cysteine and phenylalanine, the CDR3 comprises 16 residues. Just CDR3 DNA is preserved here, 48 bases in frame from base 1. V is reduced by 7 bases and J by 1 base, leaving a spacing of 17 bases between them. When the CDR3 is completed using the reference TRBV30 and TRBJ1-6 genes on either side, the full variable domain is SQTIHQWPATLVQPVGSPLSLECTVEGTSNPNLYWYRQAAGRGLQLLFYSVGIGQISSEVPQNLSASRPQDRQFILSSKKLLLSDSGFYLCAYKAGSNSYNSPLHFGNGTRLTVT.